The 30 T cell receptor beta chains reported below all come from one sample, sequenced in a study of tumor-infiltrating lymphocytes in oesophageal squamous cell carcinoma. TCRdb processed the PCR reads anew with MiXCR; each CDR3 protein has one entry. The table records 10,000 to 12,000 distinct CDR3 sequences, roughly 57% of them present only once. Material: esophageal tumor tissue. These receptor sequences come from a female donor with esophageal squamous cell carcinoma.

The chain has TRBV7-2 and TRBJ2-1; no clear D gene. The closer fit of TRBJ2-7 to the DNA end suggests the J call may be wrong. The CDR3 totals 12 residues. CDR1 is SGHTA and CDR2 is FQGNSA in the germline V gene. CDR3 loop: CASSPSAYEQYF. The CDR3 bases are TGTGCCAGCAGCCCGTCGGCCTACGAGCAGTACTTC.

Within the sample, this clonotype is medium-sized (0.01 to 0.1%). This chain links TRBV7-3 with TRBJ2-7, with 8 bases fitting TRBD2. Germline V CDR1 and CDR2: SGHTA, FQGTGA. The CDR3 is 14 residues long. Trimming took 6 bases from V and 0 from J; bases not matched to a gene: 4. The CDR3 region has the DNA TGTGCCAGCAGACCCAGCGGGGGCTCCTACGAGCAGTACTTC. Translation gives CASRPSGGSYEQYF.

This clonotype appeared a single time. An end of the junction differs from the germline gene, which may be a read error. The chain employs TRBV7-6 and TRBJ2-3; possibly TRBD2 for D (6 bases). The CDR3 consists of 14 residues. Germline lookup yields CDR1 SGHVS and CDR2 FNYEAQ. The CDR3 DNA follows: TGTGCTAGCAGCTTTGGAGGGAACACAGATACGCAGTATTTT. Its protein is CASSFGGNTDTQYF.

This clonotype has more than one count but fewer than ten. V and J are TRBV7-3 and TRBJ2-1; possible D gene TRBD1, 6 bases. The DNA matches TRBJ2-7 better at its end, which makes the J call doubtful. The CDR3 is 14 amino acids. Germline V gene lookup returns CDR1 SGHTA and CDR2 FQGTGA. Here the CDR3 reads CAHRGGPHSYEQYF. CDR3 nucleotide sequence: TGTGCCCACCGAGGGGGACCGCACTCCTACGAGCAGTACTTC.

The V and J genes are TRBV7-2 and TRBJ2-3; TRBD2 matches 7 bases. The junction had 4 bases not matched to a gene; V was cut back by 4 bases and J by 0 bases. In germline, CDR1 is SGHTA, CDR2 FQGNSA. CDR3 length: 15 amino acids. The CDR3 sequence is CASSSKRGSTDTQYF. CDR3 bases: TGTGCCAGCAGCTCGAAGCGGGGCAGCACAGATACGCAGTATTTT.

The chain employs TRBV5-6 and TRBJ2-5, with a weak D call TRBD1 (6 bases). This CDR3 has 15 residues. V was shortened by 1 base and J by 4 bases, with 14 bases between the two germline ends. Germline loops: CDR1 SGHDT, CDR2 YYEEEE. The CDR3 protein is CASSLQGTKAETQYF. In DNA, the CDR3 is TGTGCCAGCAGCTTGCAGGGGACCAAGGCAGAGACCCAGTACTTC.

As regards this clonotype: The CDR3 carries no conserved terminal phenylalanine or tryptophan, so it likely arises from a read error. No DNA is shown, since the ends of the CDR3 on it are uncertain; the CDR3 is the one TCRdb lists. V gene TRBV12-3 or TRBV12-4 combines with J gene TRBJ2-7. 14 amino acids form the CDR3, both terminal residues included. The CDR3 loop reads CASRGDNYGYTFGS.

V usage is TRBV7-9 and J usage is TRBJ2-4; D might be TRBD2 (6 bases). The germline V gene has CDR1 SEHNR and CDR2 FQNEAQ (reference sequence). This CDR3 has 14 residues. Trimming left V 8 bases short and J 13 bases short, with 24 bases between. The CDR3 coding sequence is TGTGCCAGCCTGAAGGTAGCGGAAAACAATGAGCAGTACTTC. Its protein product is CASLKVAENNEQYF.

On this clonotype itself: This may be a read error, as it is one base from a much larger clone. V gene TRBV7-8 combines with J gene TRBJ2-1; D is perhaps TRBD1 or TRBD2 (5 bases each). With the DNA end fitting TRBJ2-7 better, the J assignment may be wrong. The CDR3 sequence is 16 residues long. Per the germline V gene, CDR1 is SGHVS and CDR2 is FQNEAQ. CDR3 in amino acids: CASSRDGQSSYNEQYF. The CDR3 DNA reads TGTGCCAGCAGCCGGGACGGTCAGAGCTCCTACAATGAGCAGTACTTC.

This clonotype ranks as large. The chain has TRBV6-1 and TRBJ2-6; 7 bases map to TRBD1. V lost 6 bases, J lost 2 bases, and 4 bases stayed unmatched. Germline V gene data show CDR1 as MNHNS and CDR2 as SASEGT. CDR3 length equals 15 residues. CDR3 amino acids: CASRTTGAGANVLTF. CDR3 DNA: TGTGCCAGCAGGACCACAGGGGCTGGGGCCAACGTCCTGACTTTC.

This clonotype has a handful of counts. The chain employs TRBV7-2 and TRBJ2-7, with D tentatively TRBD2 (5 bases). TRBJ2-1 explains the end of the DNA better; the J call may be wrong. This CDR3 has 13 amino acids. Germline V gives CDR1 SGHTA, CDR2 FQGNSA. CDR3 protein: CASSLDERLGQFF. The CDR3 DNA reads TGTGCCAGCAGCTTAGATGAGCGGTTGGGGCAGTTCTTC.

This chain connects TRBV12-3 or TRBV12-4 to TRBJ2-7; a weak D match, TRBD1 (6 bases). The CDR3 runs 14 residues. V lost 7 bases and J 2 bases, leaving 15 bases between the germline ends. Here the CDR3 reads CASNQQGATYEQYF. The CDR3 DNA follows: TGTGCCAGCAACCAACAGGGCGCTACCTACGAGCAGTACTTC.

As DNA, the CDR3 is TGTGCCAGCAGCTTAGATATAGAGCCCTACGAGCAGTACTTC. This codes for CASSLDIEPYEQYF. The rearrangement joins TRBV7-9 to TRBJ2-3; D is ambiguous. The J call may be incorrect, as the DNA end agrees better with TRBJ2-7. Germline V lookup: CDR1 SEHNR, CDR2 FQNEAQ (reference sequence). The CDR3 consists of 14 residues.

This clonotype was counted once. The genes are TRBV7-2 and TRBJ1-1; 9 bases line up with TRBD1. Germline CDR1 and CDR2: SGHTA and FQGNSA. Trimming cost V 0 bases and J 0 bases; bases outside gene matches: 11. This CDR3 comprises 19 residues. The CDR3 spells CASSLARTGVGLMNTEAFF. The CDR3, as DNA: TGTGCCAGCAGCTTAGCGAGGACAGGGGTGGGGCTCATGAACACTGAAGCTTTCTTT.

Here the CDR3 reads CASSRTSGESNEQFF. The CDR3 bases are TGTGCCAGCAGCCGGACTAGCGGGGAGAGTAATGAGCAGTTCTTC. The chain has TRBV7-4 and TRBJ2-6; the match to TRBD2 covers 12 bases. The assigned J gene may be wrong: the sequence end matches TRBJ2-1 better. Germline assignment: CDR1 SGHVT and CDR2 SQSDAQ. The CDR3 extends over 15 amino acids.

The chain recombines TRBV7-2 with TRBJ2-2, with 11 bases lining up with TRBD1. CDR3 size: 14 residues. Germline lookup yields CDR1 SGHTA and CDR2 FQGNSA. The J segment lost 6 bases and the V segment lost 5 bases, leaving 2 bases of the junction unmatched. The CDR3 loop is CASSMGQGAGELFF. The CDR3, as DNA: TGTGCCAGCAGCATGGGACAGGGGGCCGGGGAGCTGTTTTTT.

The J gene is TRBJ2-5, the V gene TRBV12-5, with 9 bases matching TRBD2. Germline V lookup: CDR1 LGHNT, CDR2 FRNRAP. Trimming removed 3 bases from V and 0 bases from J; junction bases left unmatched: 2. CDR3 length equals 15 residues. CDR3 coding DNA: TGTGCTAGTGGTTTCGGACTAGCGTACCAAGAGACCCAGTACTTC. Protein: CASGFGLAYQETQYF.

CDR3 DNA: TGTGCCAGCAGGGTAGCGGGAGTGAGCTACGAGCAGTACTTC. It codes for CASRVAGVSYEQYF. The chain combines TRBV7-8 with TRBJ2-7, with 9 bases that match TRBD2. Unmatched junction bases numbered 6, after V lost 6 bases and J lost 3 bases. Germline lookup yields CDR1 SGHVS and CDR2 FQNEAQ. The CDR3 runs 14 residues.

In its sample, this clonotype was seen a few times. A read error may explain this, as a much larger clone is one base away. This rearrangement joins TRBV18 to TRBJ2-5; D not certain. Looked up from germline, CDR1 is KGHSH and CDR2 is LQKENI. The CDR3 is 15 amino acids. V lost 2 bases and J 11 bases, leaving 21 bases between the germline ends. The CDR3: CASSPTPGSYNEQYF. CDR3 DNA sequence: TGTGCCAGCTCACCAACGCCGGGCTCCTACAATGAGCAGTACTTC.

To note about this clonotype: Because the CDR3 is missing its conserved closing phenylalanine or tryptophan, this is likely a read error. V usage is TRBV12-3 or TRBV12-4 and J usage is TRBJ2-7; D tentatively fits TRBD1 or TRBD2 (5 bases each). The end of the DNA fits TRBJ2-1 better, so the J call may be wrong. The CDR3 covers 14 residues. The CDR3 sequence: CASNIGRGDNEQFS. CDR3 nucleotide sequence: TGTGCCAGCAATATAGGACGAGGGGACAATGAGCAGTTCTCC.

Comments on this clonotype: This is likely a read error, given that the CDR3 carries no conserved phenylalanine or tryptophan at its end. No DNA is shown, since the ends of the CDR3 on it are uncertain; the CDR3 is the one TCRdb lists. The rearrangement joins TRBV7-6 to TRBJ2-3; TRBD1 is the table's D call and was not checked against the DNA. Including both end residues, the CDR3 is 18 amino acids long. In germline, CDR1 is SGHVS, CDR2 FNYEAQ. CDR3 in amino acids: CASSLWGGRGDNEQFFGA.

This chain joins TRBV7-8 and TRBJ2-3; TRBD1 might be the D (6 bases). The DNA end is a closer match to TRBJ2-7, so the J assignment may be wrong. This CDR3 has 15 amino acids. Germline-derived CDR1 and CDR2 are SGHVS and FQNEAQ. The CDR3 DNA reads TGTGCCAGCAGCCTAGGCCCCGACAGGCGATACGAGCAGTACTTC. It encodes CASSLGPDRRYEQYF.

The rearrangement links TRBV3-1 to TRBJ2-1; unclear D gene. Gene TRBJ2-4 matches the end of the DNA better, so the J call may be wrong. Per germline, CDR1 LGHDT and CDR2 YNNKEL (reference sequence). The CDR3 has 16 amino acids. This CDR3 reads CASSPLERAPKNIQYF. The CDR3, as DNA: TGTGCCAGCAGCCCCCTCGAGCGCGCTCCCAAAAACATTCAGTACTTC.

The chain employs TRBV6-6 and TRBJ2-1, with 11 bases lining up with TRBD1. The J call may be incorrect, as the DNA end agrees better with TRBJ2-5. The CDR3 is 13 amino acids. The V gene's germline CDR1 is MNHNY and CDR2 SVGAGI (reference sequence). CDR3 DNA: TGTGCCAGTCGGACAGGGGGCGAAGAGACCCAGTACTTC. Protein sequence: CASRTGGEETQYF.

The chain employs TRBV12-3 or TRBV12-4 and TRBJ2-3, with 8 bases matching TRBD2. J gave up 10 bases and V 6 bases, and 15 bases lay outside the gene matches. This CDR3 has 15 amino acids. CDR3 in amino acids: CASSPTGTSFVAQYF. The CDR3 bases are TGTGCCAGCAGCCCAACCGGGACTAGTTTTGTTGCGCAGTATTTT.

By proportion, this clonotype is medium-sized. The rearrangement links TRBV24-1 to TRBJ1-2; unclear D gene. This CDR3 comprises 15 residues. Germline values: CDR1 KGHDR, CDR2 SFDVKD. V lost 3 bases, J lost 4 bases, and 14 bases lay in between. This CDR3 reads CATSDTQARGYGYTF. In DNA form, the CDR3 reads TGTGCCACCAGTGATACACAAGCCCGAGGCTATGGCTACACCTTC.

This clonotype counts as medium-sized. The chain has TRBV6-6 and TRBJ2-3, with TRBD1 matching 7 bases. V lost 2 bases, J lost 0 bases, and 11 bases stayed unmatched. Germline values: CDR1 MNHNY, CDR2 SVGAGI (reference sequence). The CDR3 loop spans 18 amino acids. CDR3 residues: CASSYLTGLQTSTDTQYF. The CDR3 DNA reads TGTGCCAGCAGTTACCTGACAGGGCTCCAAACGAGCACAGATACGCAGTATTTT.

The CDR3 DNA follows: TGTGCCAGCAGCTCGGGACAGTCTTACAATCAGCCCCAGCATTTT. Translating gives CASSSGQSYNQPQHF. The chain couples TRBV7-2 to TRBJ1-5; 7 bases line up with TRBD1. Germline V gene sequence: CDR1 SGHTA, CDR2 FQGNSA. The CDR3 has 15 residues. J gave up 3 bases and V 4 bases, and 6 bases lay outside the gene matches. The full variable domain, in which reference TRBV7-2 and TRBJ1-5 provide the parts outside the CDR3, is GAGVSQSPSNKVTEKGKDVELRCDPISGHTALYWYRQSLGQGLEFLIYFQGNSAPDKSGLPSDRFSAERTGGSVSTLTIQRTQQEDSAVYLCASSSGQSYNQPQHFGDGTRLSIL.

This sequence joins TRBV7-8 and TRBJ2-1; D is uncertain. V was shortened by 4 bases and J by 1 base, with 17 bases between the two germline ends. The CDR3 extends over 17 amino acids. Germline V gives CDR1 SGHVS, CDR2 FQNEAQ. In nucleotides, the CDR3 is TGTGCCAGCAGCTATCTGGCCCAACATGGTTCCTACAATGAGCAGTTCTTC. Protein: CASSYLAQHGSYNEQFF.

By frequency in the sample, this clonotype is medium-sized. This chain links TRBV7-9 with TRBJ1-2; D not resolved. The ends were cut back, 5 bases at V and 1 base at J, with 8 bases in the middle. The CDR3 sequence is 13 residues long. Germline assignment: CDR1 SEHNR and CDR2 FQNEAQ (reference sequence). The CDR3 coding sequence is TGTGCCAGCAGCCCGGACGTTAACTATGGCTACACCTTC. It translates to CASSPDVNYGYTF.